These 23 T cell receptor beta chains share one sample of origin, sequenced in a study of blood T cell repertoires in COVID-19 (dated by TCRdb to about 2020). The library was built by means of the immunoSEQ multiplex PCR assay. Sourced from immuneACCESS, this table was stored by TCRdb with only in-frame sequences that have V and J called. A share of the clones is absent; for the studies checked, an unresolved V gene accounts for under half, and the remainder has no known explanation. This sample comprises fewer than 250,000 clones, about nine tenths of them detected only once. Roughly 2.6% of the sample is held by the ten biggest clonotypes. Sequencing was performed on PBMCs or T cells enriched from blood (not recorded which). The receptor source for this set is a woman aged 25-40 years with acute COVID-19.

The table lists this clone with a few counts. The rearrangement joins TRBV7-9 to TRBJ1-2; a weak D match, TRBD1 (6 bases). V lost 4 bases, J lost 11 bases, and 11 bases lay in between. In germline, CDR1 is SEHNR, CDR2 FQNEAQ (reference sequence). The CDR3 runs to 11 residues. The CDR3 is CASSSDRQYTF. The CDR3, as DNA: TGTGCCAGCAGCTCAGACAGGCAGTACACCTTC. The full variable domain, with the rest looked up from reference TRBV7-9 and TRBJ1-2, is DTGVSQNPRHKITKRGQNVTFRCDPISEHNRLYWYRQTLGQGPEFLTYFQNEAQLEKSRLLSDRFSAERPKGSFSTLEIQRTEQGDSAMYLCASSSDRQYTFGSGTRLTVV.

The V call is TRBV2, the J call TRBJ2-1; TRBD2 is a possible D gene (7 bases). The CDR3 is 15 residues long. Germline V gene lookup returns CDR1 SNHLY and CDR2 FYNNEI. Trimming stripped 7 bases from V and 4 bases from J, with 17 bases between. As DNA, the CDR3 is TGTGCCAGCACCCAGCTAGGGGGGGGTTACAATGAGCAGTTCTTC. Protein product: CASTQLGGGYNEQFF. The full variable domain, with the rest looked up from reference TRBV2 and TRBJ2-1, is EPEVTQTPSHQVTQMGQEVILRCVPISNHLYFYWYRQILGQKVEFLVSFYNNEISEKSEIFDDQFSVERPDGSNFTLKIRSTKLEDSAMYFCASTQLGGGYNEQFFGPGTRLTVL.

The DNA of the CDR3 is TGCGCCAGCAGCTCAGGGGGCAACTATGGCTACACCTTC. This codes for CASSSGGNYGYTF. This chain links TRBV5-1 with TRBJ1-2; 8 positions match TRBD1. Germline CDR1 SGHRS, CDR2 YFSETQ. CDR3 size: 13 residues. J gave up 2 bases and V 3 bases, and 0 bases lay outside the gene matches.

The CDR3 sequence: CASSLVAGDSNQPQHF. CDR3 DNA: TGTGCCAGCAGCTTAGTTGCAGGGGATAGCAATCAGCCCCAGCATTTT. The chain carries TRBV7-2 and TRBJ1-5, with a tentative D call TRBD1 (6 bases). V lost 1 base to trimming and J lost 0 bases, with 10 bases between them. CDR3 length: 16 amino acids. Germline values: CDR1 SGHTA, CDR2 FQGNSA.

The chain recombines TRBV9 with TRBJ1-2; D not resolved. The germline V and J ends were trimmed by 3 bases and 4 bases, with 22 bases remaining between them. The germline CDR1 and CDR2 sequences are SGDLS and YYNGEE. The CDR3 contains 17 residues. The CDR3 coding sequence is TGTGCCAGCAGCGGGGCCCCGGAGGGTGTTTTCTCCTATGGCTACACCTTC. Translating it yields CASSGAPEGVFSYGYTF.

The CDR3 spells CASTPSGAWGDEQYF. CDR3 coding DNA: TGTGCCAGCACCCCTTCTGGGGCCTGGGGGGACGAGCAGTACTTC. The chain is built from TRBV7-9 and TRBJ2-7, with D perhaps matching TRBD2 (6 bases). Per germline, CDR1 SEHNR and CDR2 FQNEAQ (reference sequence). V lost 7 bases and J lost 5, with 21 bases in between. The CDR3 spans 15 residues.

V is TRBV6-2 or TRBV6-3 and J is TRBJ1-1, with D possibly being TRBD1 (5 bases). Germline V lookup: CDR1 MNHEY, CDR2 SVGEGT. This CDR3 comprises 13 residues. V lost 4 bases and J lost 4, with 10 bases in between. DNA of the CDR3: TGTGCCAGCAGTTTGGGGGGAGGCACTGAAGCTTTCTTT. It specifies CASSLGGGTEAFF.

The CDR3 loop reads CASSLETSALDEQFF. The CDR3 DNA follows: TGCGCCAGCAGCTTGGAGACTAGCGCACTCGATGAGCAGTTCTTC. The chain couples TRBV5-1 to TRBJ2-1, with 8 bases that match TRBD2. The junction had 7 bases not matched to a gene; V was cut back by 0 bases and J by 8 bases. The CDR3 runs to 15 residues. From germline, CDR1 is SGHRS and CDR2 YFSETQ.

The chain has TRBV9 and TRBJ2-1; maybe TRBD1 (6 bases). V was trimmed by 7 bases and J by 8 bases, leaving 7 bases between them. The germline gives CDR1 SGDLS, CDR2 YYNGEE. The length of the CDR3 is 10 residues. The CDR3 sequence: CASEGDEQFF. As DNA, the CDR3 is TGTGCCAGCGAGGGGGATGAGCAGTTCTTC. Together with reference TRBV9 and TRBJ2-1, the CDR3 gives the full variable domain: DSGVTQTPKHLITATGQRVTLRCSPRSGDLSVYWYQQSLDQGLQFLIQYYNGEERAKGNILERFSAQQFPDLHSELNLSSLELGDSALYFCASEGDEQFFGPGTRLTVL.

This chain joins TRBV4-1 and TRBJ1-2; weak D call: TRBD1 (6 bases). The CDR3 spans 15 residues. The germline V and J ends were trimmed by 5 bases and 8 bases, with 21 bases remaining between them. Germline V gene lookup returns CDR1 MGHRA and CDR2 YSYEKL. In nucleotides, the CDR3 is TGCGCCAGCAGCTTTCCCGGGACAAAAGAGAGAGGCTACACCTTC. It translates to CASSFPGTKERGYTF.

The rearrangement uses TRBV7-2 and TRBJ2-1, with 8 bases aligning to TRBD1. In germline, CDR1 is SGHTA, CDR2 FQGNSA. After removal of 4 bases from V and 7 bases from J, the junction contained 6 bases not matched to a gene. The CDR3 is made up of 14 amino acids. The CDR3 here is CASSSRRQGNEQFF. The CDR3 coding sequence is TGTGCCAGCAGCTCCCGACGACAGGGGAATGAGCAGTTCTTC.

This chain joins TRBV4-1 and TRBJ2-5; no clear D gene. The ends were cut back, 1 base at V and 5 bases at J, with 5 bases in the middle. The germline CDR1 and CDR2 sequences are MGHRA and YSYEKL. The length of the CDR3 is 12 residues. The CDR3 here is CASSQGSETQYF. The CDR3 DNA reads TGCGCCAGCAGCCAAGGGAGCGAGACCCAGTACTTC.

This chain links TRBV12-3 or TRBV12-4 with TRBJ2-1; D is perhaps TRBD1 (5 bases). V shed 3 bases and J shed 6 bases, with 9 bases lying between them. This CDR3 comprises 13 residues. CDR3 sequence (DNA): TGTGCCAGCAGTTTGGTTGGGGCCAATGAGCAGTTCTTC. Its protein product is CASSLVGANEQFF.

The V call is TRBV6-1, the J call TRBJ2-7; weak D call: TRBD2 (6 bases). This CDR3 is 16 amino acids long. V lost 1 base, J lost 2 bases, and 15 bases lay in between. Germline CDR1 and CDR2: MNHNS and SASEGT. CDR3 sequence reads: CASSEGFFGGPYEQYF. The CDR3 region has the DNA TGTGCCAGCAGTGAAGGTTTCTTCGGGGGTCCCTACGAGCAGTACTTC.

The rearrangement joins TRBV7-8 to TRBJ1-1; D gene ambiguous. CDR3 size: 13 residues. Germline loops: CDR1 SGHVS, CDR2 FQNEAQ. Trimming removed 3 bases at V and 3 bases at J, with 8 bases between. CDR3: CASSFRRDTEAFF. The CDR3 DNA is TGTGCCAGCAGCTTTAGGAGGGACACTGAAGCTTTCTTT. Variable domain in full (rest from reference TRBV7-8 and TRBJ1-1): GAGVSQSPRYKVAKRGQDVALRCDPISGHVSLFWYQQALGQGPEFLTYFQNEAQLDKSGLPSDRFFAERPEGSVSTLKIQRTQQEDSAVYLCASSFRRDTEAFFGQGTRLTVV.

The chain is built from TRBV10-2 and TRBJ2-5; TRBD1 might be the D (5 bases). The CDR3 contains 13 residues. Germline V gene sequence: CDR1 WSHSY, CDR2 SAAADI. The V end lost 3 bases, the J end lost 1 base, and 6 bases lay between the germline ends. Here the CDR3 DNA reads TGCGCCAGCAGTGAAGACAGCCAAGAGACCCAGTACTTC. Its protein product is CASSEDSQETQYF.

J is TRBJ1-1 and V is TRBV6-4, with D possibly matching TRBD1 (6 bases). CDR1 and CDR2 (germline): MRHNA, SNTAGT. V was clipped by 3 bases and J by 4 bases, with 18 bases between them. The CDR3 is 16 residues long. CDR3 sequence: CASSEIAGGLITEAFF. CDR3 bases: TGTGCCAGCAGTGAGATCGCTGGGGGCTTGATCACTGAAGCTTTCTTT.

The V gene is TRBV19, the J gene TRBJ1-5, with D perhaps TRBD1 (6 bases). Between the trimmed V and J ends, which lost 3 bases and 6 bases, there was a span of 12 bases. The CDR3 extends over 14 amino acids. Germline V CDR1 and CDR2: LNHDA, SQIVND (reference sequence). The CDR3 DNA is TGTGCCAGTAGTATTGGTCCCAGGGGTCAGCCCCAGCATTTT. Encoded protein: CASSIGPRGQPQHF.

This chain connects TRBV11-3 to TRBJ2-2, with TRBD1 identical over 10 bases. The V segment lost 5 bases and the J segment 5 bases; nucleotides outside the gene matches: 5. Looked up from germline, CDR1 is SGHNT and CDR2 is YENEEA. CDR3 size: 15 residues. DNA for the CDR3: TGTGCCAGCAGCCATGGGACAGGGGTTACCGGGGAGCTGTTTTTT. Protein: CASSHGTGVTGELFF. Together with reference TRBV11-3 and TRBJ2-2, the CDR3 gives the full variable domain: EAGVVQSPRYKIIEKKQPVAFWCNPISGHNTLYWYLQNLGQGPELLIRYENEEAVDDSQLPKDRFSAERLKGVDSTLKIQPAELGDSAVYLCASSHGTGVTGELFFGEGSRLTVL.

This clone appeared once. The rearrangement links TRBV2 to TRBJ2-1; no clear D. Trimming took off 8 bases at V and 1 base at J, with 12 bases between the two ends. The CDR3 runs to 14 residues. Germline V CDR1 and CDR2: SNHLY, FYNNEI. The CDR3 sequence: CASLSSRSYNEQFF. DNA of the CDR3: TGTGCCAGCCTGAGTTCCCGATCCTACAATGAGCAGTTCTTC. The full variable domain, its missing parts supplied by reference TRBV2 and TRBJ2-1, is EPEVTQTPSHQVTQMGQEVILRCVPISNHLYFYWYRQILGQKVEFLVSFYNNEISEKSEIFDDQFSVERPDGSNFTLKIRSTKLEDSAMYFCASLSSRSYNEQFFGPGTRLTVL.

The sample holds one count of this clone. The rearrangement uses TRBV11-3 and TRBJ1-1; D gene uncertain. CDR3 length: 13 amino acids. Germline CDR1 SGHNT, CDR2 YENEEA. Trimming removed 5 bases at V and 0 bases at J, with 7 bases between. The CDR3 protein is CASSKNMNTEAFF. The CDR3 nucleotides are TGTGCCAGCAGCAAGAACATGAACACTGAAGCTTTCTTT.

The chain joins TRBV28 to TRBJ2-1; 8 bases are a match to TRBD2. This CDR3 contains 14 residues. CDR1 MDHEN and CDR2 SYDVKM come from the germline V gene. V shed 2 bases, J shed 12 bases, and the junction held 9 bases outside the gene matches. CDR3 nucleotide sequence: TGTGCCAGCAGTTTAATGGCGGGGGGCCTCGGGCAGTTCTTC. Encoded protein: CASSLMAGGLGQFF.

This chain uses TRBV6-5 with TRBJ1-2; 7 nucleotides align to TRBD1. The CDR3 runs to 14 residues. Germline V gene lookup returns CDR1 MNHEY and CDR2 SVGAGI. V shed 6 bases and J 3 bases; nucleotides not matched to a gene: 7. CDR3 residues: CASSQGDSHYGYTF. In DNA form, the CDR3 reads TGTGCCAGCAGCCAAGGGGACAGCCACTATGGCTACACCTTC.